This T cell receptor (beta chain) appears in the sequencing data of a study of T cells after yellow fever vaccination. Each CDR3 protein is one row after TCRdb ran MiXCR on the 5' RACE reads. The sample lists roughly 400,000 distinct CDR3 sequences, approximately 18% occurring once. The V segment lost 1 base and the J segment 3 bases; nucleotides outside the gene matches: 5. CDR3 length: 15 residues. Germline CDR1 is KGHSH and CDR2 is LQKENI. The chain joins TRBV18 to TRBJ2-5; 7 bases agree with TRBD2. Sequenced material: PBMCs, taken before the yellow fever booster vaccination. The TCR sequence derives from a man aged 18-30 years who received the YFV17D yellow fever vaccine. CDR3 in amino acids: CASSPLSSGEETQYF. In nucleotides, the CDR3 is TGTGCCAGCTCACCACTATCCAGCGGGGAAGAGACCCAGTACTTC.